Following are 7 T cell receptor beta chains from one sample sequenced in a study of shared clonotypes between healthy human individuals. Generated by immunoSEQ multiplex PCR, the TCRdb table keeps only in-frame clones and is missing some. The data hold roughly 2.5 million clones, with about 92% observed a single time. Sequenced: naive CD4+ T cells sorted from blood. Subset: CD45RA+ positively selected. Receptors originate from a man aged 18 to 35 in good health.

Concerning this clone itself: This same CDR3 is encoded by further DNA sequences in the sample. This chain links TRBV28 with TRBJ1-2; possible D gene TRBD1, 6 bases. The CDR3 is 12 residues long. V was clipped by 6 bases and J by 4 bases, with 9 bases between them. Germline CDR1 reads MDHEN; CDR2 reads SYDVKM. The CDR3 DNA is TGTGCCAGCAGAGGACAGCTCTATGGCTACACCTTC. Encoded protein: CASRGQLYGYTF.

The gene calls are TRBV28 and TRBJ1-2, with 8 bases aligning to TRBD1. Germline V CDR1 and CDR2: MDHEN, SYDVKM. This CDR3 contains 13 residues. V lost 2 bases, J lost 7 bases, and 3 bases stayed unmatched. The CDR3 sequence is CASSLQGALGYTF. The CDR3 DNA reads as TGTGCCAGCAGTTTACAGGGGGCGCTTGGCTACACCTTC.

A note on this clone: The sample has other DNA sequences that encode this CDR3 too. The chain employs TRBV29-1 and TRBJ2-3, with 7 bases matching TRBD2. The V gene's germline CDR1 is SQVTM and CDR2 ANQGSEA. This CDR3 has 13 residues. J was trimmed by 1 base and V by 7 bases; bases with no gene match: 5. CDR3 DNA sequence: TGCAGCGGAGGTGGGGGGGGCACAGATACGCAGTATTTT. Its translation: CSGGGGGTDTQYF.

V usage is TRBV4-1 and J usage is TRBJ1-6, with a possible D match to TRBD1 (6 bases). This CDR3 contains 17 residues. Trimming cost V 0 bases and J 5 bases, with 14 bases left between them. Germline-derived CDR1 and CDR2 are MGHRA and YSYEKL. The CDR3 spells CASSQEYKTGDNSPLHF. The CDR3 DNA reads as TGCGCCAGCAGCCAAGAGTACAAGACAGGAGATAATTCACCCCTCCACTTT.

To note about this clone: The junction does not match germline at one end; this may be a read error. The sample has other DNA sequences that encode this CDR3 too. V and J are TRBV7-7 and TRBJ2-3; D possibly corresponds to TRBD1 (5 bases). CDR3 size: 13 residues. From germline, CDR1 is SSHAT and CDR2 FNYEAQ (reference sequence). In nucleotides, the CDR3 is TGTGCTAGCAGCTTAGGGGCCACAGATACGCAGTATTTT. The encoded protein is CASSLGATDTQYF.

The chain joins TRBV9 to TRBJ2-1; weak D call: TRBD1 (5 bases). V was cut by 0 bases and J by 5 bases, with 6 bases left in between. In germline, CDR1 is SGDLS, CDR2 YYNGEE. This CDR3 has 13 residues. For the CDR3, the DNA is TGTGCCAGCAGCGTAGAAGGGGACAATGAGCAGTTCTTC. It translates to CASSVEGDNEQFF.

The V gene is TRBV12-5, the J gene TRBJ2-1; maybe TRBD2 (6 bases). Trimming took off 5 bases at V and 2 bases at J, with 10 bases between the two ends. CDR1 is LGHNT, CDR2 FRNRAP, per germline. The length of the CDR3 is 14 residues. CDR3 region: CASGRDLAYNEQFF. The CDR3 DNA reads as TGTGCTAGTGGTAGGGACTTAGCCTACAATGAGCAGTTCTTC.